These T cell receptor beta chains were read from a single sample in a study of radiotherapy plus CTLA-4 blockade in lung cancer. Profiled with immunoSEQ multiplex PCR; TCRdb holds only in-frame clones, not every one. The sample carries roughly 93,000 clones, around 86% recorded once. The material sequenced was peripheral blood, taken from a patient treated with radiotherapy plus ipilimumab. The receptors were gathered from a human donor with non-small cell lung cancer who had a partial response to radiotherapy plus ipilimumab. Both conserved end residues are part of each CDR3. D genes are given only for firm matches. Size is stated for part of the rows, as once, few or many counts, or as a class when the clone is expanded.

cdr3_aa: CASSPGLAVYEQYF
cdr3_nt: TGTGCCAGTAGCCCCGGACTAGCGGTGTACGAGCAGTACTTC
clone_size: .
d_call: TRBD2
j_call: TRBJ2-7
v_call: TRBV19

cdr3_aa: CASSPGATEYGYTF
cdr3_nt: TGTGCCAGCTCACCGGGGGCCACAGAATATGGCTACACCTTC
clone_size: .
d_call: .
j_call: TRBJ1-2
v_call: TRBV18

cdr3_aa: CASSGDRVAYEQYF
cdr3_nt: TGTGCCAGCAGCGGGGACAGGGTCGCCTACGAGCAGTACTTC
clone_size: .
d_call: TRBD1
j_call: TRBJ2-7
v_call: TRBV5-4

cdr3_aa: CASSWGTSGGAETQYF
cdr3_nt: TGCGCCAGCAGCTGGGGGACTAGCGGGGGGGCAGAGACCCAGTACTTC
clone_size: .
d_call: TRBD2
j_call: TRBJ2-5
v_call: TRBV5-1

cdr3_aa: CALNPGTGTDTQYF
cdr3_nt: TGTGCCCTCAACCCCGGGACAGGGACAGATACGCAGTATTTT
clone_size: .
d_call: TRBD1
j_call: TRBJ2-3
v_call: TRBV10-3

cdr3_aa: CASSLQGAEETQYF
cdr3_nt: TGCGCCAGCAGTCTACAGGGGGCTGAAGAGACCCAGTACTTC
clone_size: .
d_call: TRBD1
j_call: TRBJ2-5
v_call: TRBV5-1

cdr3_aa: CASSSDRVYNQPQHF
cdr3_nt: TGTGCCAGCAGTTCTGACAGGGTTTACAATCAGCCCCAGCATTTT
clone_size: .
d_call: TRBD1
j_call: TRBJ1-5
v_call: TRBV6-1

cdr3_aa: CASSTGGLWSYTF
cdr3_nt: TGTGCCAGTAGTACAGGGGGCTTATGGAGCTACACCTTC
clone_size: .
d_call: TRBD1
j_call: TRBJ1-2
v_call: TRBV19

cdr3_aa: CASSPGQRDYGYTF
cdr3_nt: TGTGCCAGCAGCCCCGGACAGCGAGACTATGGCTACACCTTC
clone_size: .
d_call: .
j_call: TRBJ1-2
v_call: TRBV7-2

cdr3_aa: CASSSRGGPNQPQHF
cdr3_nt: TGTGCCAGCAGCTCCCGGGGGGGGCCCAATCAGCCCCAGCATTTT
clone_size: once
d_call: .
j_call: TRBJ1-5
v_call: TRBV7-9

cdr3_aa: CARAGRESNQPQHF
cdr3_nt: TGTGCCAGAGCAGGGAGGGAGAGCAATCAGCCCCAGCATTTT
clone_size: .
d_call: .
j_call: TRBJ1-5
v_call: TRBV6-6

cdr3_aa: CASGTGNTYEQYF
cdr3_nt: TGTGCCAGCGGGACAGGGAATACCTACGAGCAGTACTTC
clone_size: .
d_call: TRBD1
j_call: TRBJ2-7
v_call: TRBV6-6

cdr3_aa: CASSGGYNQPQHF
cdr3_nt: TGTGCCAGCAGTGGGGGGTACAATCAGCCCCAGCATTTT
clone_size: .
d_call: .
j_call: TRBJ1-5
v_call: TRBV28

cdr3_aa: CASSKAGIQYF
cdr3_nt: TGTGCCAGCAGCAAGGCGGGCATTCAGTACTTC
clone_size: .
d_call: .
j_call: TRBJ2-4
v_call: TRBV21-1

cdr3_aa: CASRRPSGSYEQYF
cdr3_nt: TGCGCCAGCAGACGACCTAGCGGGAGCTACGAGCAGTACTTC
clone_size: once
d_call: TRBD2
j_call: TRBJ2-7
v_call: TRBV5-1